These T cell receptor beta chains were read from a single sample in a study of blood T cells in healthy people across ages. A single record per CDR3 protein comes from TCRdb applying MiXCR to the 5' RACE reads. The sample has 850,000 or so distinct CDR3 sequences; more than 25% are singletons. The sample taken for sequencing was blood. The receptors were gathered from a woman of 80 years or more in good health. The CDR3 runs from the conserved cysteine through the conserved F or W. The D gene is left open where the match is weak. The size of a clone is reported for some rows only, either as once, few or many, or as a class for expanded clones.

clone size: many
D gene: NA
V gene: TRBV12-3/TRBV12-4
J gene: TRBJ2-1
CDR3 protein: CASTLTRNEQFF
CDR3 DNA: TGTGCCAGCACCTTGACTAGAAATGAGCAGTTCTTC

clone size: many
D gene: NA
V gene: TRBV10-2
J gene: TRBJ2-1
CDR3 protein: CASSESGIARGRQFF
CDR3 DNA: TGCGCCAGCAGTGAGTCGGGAATAGCGCGGGGTCGGCAGTTCTTC

clone size: NA
D gene: NA
V gene: TRBV20-1
J gene: TRBJ1-6
CDR3 protein: CSAISGPYNSPLHF
CDR3 DNA: TGCAGTGCTATATCAGGACCCTATAATTCACCCCTCCACTTT

clone size: NA
D gene: NA
V gene: TRBV6-4
J gene: TRBJ1-5
CDR3 protein: CASSEEGLPQQPQHF
CDR3 DNA: TGTGCCAGCAGTGAAGAGGGGCTCCCCCAACAGCCCCAGCATTTT

clone size: many
D gene: TRBD1
V gene: TRBV11-2
J gene: TRBJ2-7
CDR3 protein: CASSPSRSTGGYEQYF
CDR3 DNA: TGTGCCAGCAGCCCATCTAGATCGACAGGGGGTTACGAGCAGTACTTC

clone size: few
D gene: NA
V gene: TRBV27
J gene: TRBJ2-7
CDR3 protein: CASSLWWNYNEQYF
CDR3 DNA: TGTGCCAGCAGTTTATGGTGGAATTACAATGAGCAGTACTTC

clone size: many
D gene: NA
V gene: TRBV7-2
J gene: TRBJ2-7
CDR3 protein: CASSVFAGSLYEQYF
CDR3 DNA: TGTGCCAGCAGCGTCTTTGCGGGGAGCCTCTACGAGCAGTACTTC

clone size: few
D gene: NA
V gene: TRBV5-1
J gene: TRBJ1-1
CDR3 protein: CASSLGWQVMNTEAFF
CDR3 DNA: TGCGCCAGCAGCTTGGGGTGGCAGGTAATGAACACTGAAGCTTTCTTT

clone size: few
D gene: TRBD2
V gene: TRBV11-3
J gene: TRBJ2-3
CDR3 protein: CASSLRTSGGAVSTDTQYF
CDR3 DNA: TGTGCCAGCAGCTTGCGAACTAGCGGGGGGGCCGTCAGCACAGATACGCAGTATTTT

clone size: few
D gene: NA
V gene: TRBV29-1
J gene: TRBJ2-6
CDR3 protein: CSVEGGTEANVLTF
CDR3 DNA: TGCAGCGTTGAAGGAGGAACTGAGGCCAACGTCCTGACTTTC

clone size: many
D gene: TRBD1
V gene: TRBV20-1
J gene: TRBJ2-5
CDR3 protein: CSASGQGITQYF
CDR3 DNA: TGCAGTGCTAGCGGACAGGGAATCACCCAGTACTTC

clone size: few
D gene: NA
V gene: TRBV20-1
J gene: TRBJ2-1
CDR3 protein: CSASGTGNNEQFF
CDR3 DNA: TGCAGTGCTAGTGGCACAGGGAACAATGAGCAGTTCTTC

clone size: NA
D gene: NA
V gene: TRBV20-1
J gene: TRBJ2-4
CDR3 protein: CSATTPARTKNIQYF
CDR3 DNA: TGCAGTGCCACCACCCCAGCAAGGACCAAAAACATTCAGTACTTC

clone size: many
D gene: TRBD1
V gene: TRBV7-9
J gene: TRBJ2-1
CDR3 protein: CASSFGTGVDNEQFF
CDR3 DNA: TGTGCCAGCAGCTTTGGGACAGGGGTTGACAATGAGCAGTTCTTC

clone size: many
D gene: TRBD1
V gene: TRBV2
J gene: TRBJ2-5
CDR3 protein: CASYGTGRETQYF
CDR3 DNA: TGTGCCAGCTATGGGACAGGGAGAGAGACCCAGTACTTC

clone size: many
D gene: TRBD1
V gene: TRBV20-1
J gene: TRBJ2-5
CDR3 protein: CSARSDRAGLVSEETQYF
CDR3 DNA: TGCAGTGCTAGATCGGACAGGGCCGGACTGGTATCCGAAGAGACCCAGTACTTC

clone size: few
D gene: TRBD2
V gene: TRBV6-6
J gene: TRBJ2-1
CDR3 protein: CASSPGGGFGHEQFF
CDR3 DNA: TGTGCCAGCAGCCCCGGGGGGGGTTTCGGGCATGAGCAGTTCTTC

clone size: many
D gene: NA
V gene: TRBV11-3
J gene: TRBJ2-5
CDR3 protein: CASSLGGGRKDQETQYF
CDR3 DNA: TGTGCCAGCAGCTTAGGAGGGGGGCGGAAGGACCAAGAGACCCAGTACTTC

clone size: many
D gene: NA
V gene: TRBV7-2
J gene: TRBJ1-2
CDR3 protein: CASSLEILGYTF
CDR3 DNA: TGTGCCAGCAGCTTAGAGATCCTAGGCTACACCTTC

clone size: NA
D gene: TRBD1
V gene: TRBV7-2
J gene: TRBJ2-5
CDR3 protein: CASSLGTGGKKYKEQYF
CDR3 DNA: TGTGCCAGCAGCTTAGGGACAGGGGGCAAGAAATACAAAGAGCAGTACTTC

clone size: NA
D gene: NA
V gene: TRBV12-3/TRBV12-4
J gene: TRBJ2-2
CDR3 protein: CASSFYKGTGELFF
CDR3 DNA: TGTGCCAGCAGTTTTTATAAGGGAACCGGGGAGCTGTTTTTT

clone size: NA
D gene: TRBD1
V gene: TRBV2
J gene: TRBJ1-1
CDR3 protein: CASSLIRGVNTEAFF
CDR3 DNA: TGTGCCAGCAGCTTAATCAGGGGGGTGAACACTGAAGCTTTCTTT

clone size: NA
D gene: TRBD1
V gene: TRBV7-9
J gene: TRBJ1-6
CDR3 protein: CASSSPTGTGLSPLHF
CDR3 DNA: TGTGCCAGCAGCTCTCCCACCGGGACAGGCTTGTCACCCCTCCACTTT

clone size: few
D gene: TRBD2
V gene: TRBV28
J gene: TRBJ2-3
CDR3 protein: CASISGGFLTDTQYF
CDR3 DNA: TGTGCCAGCATAAGCGGGGGGTTCCTCACAGATACGCAGTATTTT

clone size: NA
D gene: NA
V gene: TRBV20-1
J gene: TRBJ1-1
CDR3 protein: CSARSGRGTEAFF
CDR3 DNA: TGCAGTGCTAGGTCCGGGAGGGGTACTGAAGCTTTCTTT

clone size: few
D gene: TRBD1
V gene: TRBV7-2
J gene: TRBJ2-7
CDR3 protein: CASSLAGTEPYEQYF
CDR3 DNA: TGTGCCAGCAGCTTAGCCGGGACAGAGCCTTACGAGCAGTACTTC

clone size: many
D gene: TRBD1
V gene: TRBV6-6
J gene: TRBJ2-4
CDR3 protein: CASSPTGGSVAKNIQYF
CDR3 DNA: TGTGCCAGCAGTCCGACAGGGGGCTCGGTAGCCAAAAACATTCAGTACTTC

clone size: many
D gene: TRBD1
V gene: TRBV7-2
J gene: TRBJ1-5
CDR3 protein: CASSPGTGGLPQHF
CDR3 DNA: TGTGCCAGCAGCCCTGGGACAGGGGGTTTGCCCCAGCATTTT

clone size: NA
D gene: NA
V gene: TRBV15
J gene: TRBJ2-7
CDR3 protein: CATSRDLADEQYF
CDR3 DNA: TGTGCCACCAGCAGAGATCTTGCAGACGAGCAGTACTTC

clone size: once
D gene: NA
V gene: TRBV2
J gene: TRBJ2-1
CDR3 protein: CASRDGIGNEQFF
CDR3 DNA: TGTGCCAGCAGGGACGGGATTGGCAATGAGCAGTTCTTC

clone size: NA
D gene: TRBD1
V gene: TRBV4-3
J gene: TRBJ1-1
CDR3 protein: CASSQDAGGRTEAFF
CDR3 DNA: TGCGCCAGCAGCCAAGACGCAGGGGGCAGAACTGAAGCTTTCTTT

clone size: NA
D gene: NA
V gene: TRBV25-1
J gene: TRBJ1-2
CDR3 protein: CASSPPGPNNYGYTF
CDR3 DNA: TGTGCCAGCAGTCCCCCCGGGCCGAATAACTATGGCTACACCTTC

clone size: NA
D gene: NA
V gene: TRBV7-9
J gene: TRBJ2-7
CDR3 protein: CASSLAGGQTYEQYF
CDR3 DNA: TGTGCCAGCAGCTTAGCCGGAGGACAGACCTACGAGCAGTACTTC

clone size: NA
D gene: TRBD2
V gene: TRBV11-3
J gene: TRBJ2-7
CDR3 protein: CASSLETSLNYEQYF
CDR3 DNA: TGTGCCAGCAGCTTAGAGACTAGCCTAAACTACGAGCAGTACTTC

clone size: NA
D gene: TRBD1
V gene: TRBV11-3
J gene: TRBJ1-2
CDR3 protein: CAGSTLQGDYGYTF
CDR3 DNA: TGTGCCGGCAGCACGTTACAGGGGGACTACGGCTACACCTTC